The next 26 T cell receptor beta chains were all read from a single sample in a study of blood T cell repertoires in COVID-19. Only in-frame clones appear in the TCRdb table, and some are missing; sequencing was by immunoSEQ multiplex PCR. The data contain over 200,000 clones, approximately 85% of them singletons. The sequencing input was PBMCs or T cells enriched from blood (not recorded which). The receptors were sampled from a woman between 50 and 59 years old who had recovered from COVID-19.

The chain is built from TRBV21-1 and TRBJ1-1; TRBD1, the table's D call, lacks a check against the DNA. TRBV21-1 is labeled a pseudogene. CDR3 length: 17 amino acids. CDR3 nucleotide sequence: TGTGCCAGCAGCCGCCGGACAGGCGCGTTGGTGAACACTGAAGCTTTCTTT. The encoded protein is CASSRRTGALVNTEAFF.

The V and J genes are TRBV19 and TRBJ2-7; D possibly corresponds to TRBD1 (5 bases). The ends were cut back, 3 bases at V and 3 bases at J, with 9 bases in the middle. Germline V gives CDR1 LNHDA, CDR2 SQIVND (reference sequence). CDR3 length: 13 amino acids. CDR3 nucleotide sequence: TGTGCCAGTAGTATCACGCAGGGCTACGAGCAGTACTTC. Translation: CASSITQGYEQYF.

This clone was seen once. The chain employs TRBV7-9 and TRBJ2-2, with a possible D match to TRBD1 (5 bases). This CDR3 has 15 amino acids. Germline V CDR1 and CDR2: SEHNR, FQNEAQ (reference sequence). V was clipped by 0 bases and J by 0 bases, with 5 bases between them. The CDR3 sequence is CASSLAGANTGELFF. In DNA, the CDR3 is TGTGCCAGCAGCTTAGCAGGGGCGAACACCGGGGAGCTGTTTTTT.

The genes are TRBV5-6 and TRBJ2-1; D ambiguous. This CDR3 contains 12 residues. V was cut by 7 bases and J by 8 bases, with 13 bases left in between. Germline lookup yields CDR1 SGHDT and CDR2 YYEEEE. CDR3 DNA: TGTGCCAGCTCCAAAGACTGGGATGAGCAGTTCTTC. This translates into CASSKDWDEQFF.

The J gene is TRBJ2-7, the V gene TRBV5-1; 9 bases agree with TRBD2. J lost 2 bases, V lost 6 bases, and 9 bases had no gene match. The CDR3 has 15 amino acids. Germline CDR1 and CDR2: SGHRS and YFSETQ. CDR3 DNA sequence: TGCGCCAGCAAGCAGGTCTCTAGCGGGACCTACGAGCAGTACTTC. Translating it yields CASKQVSSGTYEQYF.

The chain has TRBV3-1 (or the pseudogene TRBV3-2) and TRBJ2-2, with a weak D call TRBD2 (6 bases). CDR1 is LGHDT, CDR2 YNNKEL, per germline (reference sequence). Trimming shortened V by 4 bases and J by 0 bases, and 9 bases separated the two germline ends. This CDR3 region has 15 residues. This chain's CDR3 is CASSRSGSNTGELFF. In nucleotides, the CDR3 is TGTGCCAGCAGCCGTAGCGGTTCGAACACCGGGGAGCTGTTTTTT.

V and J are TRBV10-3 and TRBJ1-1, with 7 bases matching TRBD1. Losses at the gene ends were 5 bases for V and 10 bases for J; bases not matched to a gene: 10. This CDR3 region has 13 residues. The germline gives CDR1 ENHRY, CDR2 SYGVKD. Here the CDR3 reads CAISIKGAAGAFF. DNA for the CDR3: TGTGCCATCAGTATTAAGGGGGCAGCGGGAGCTTTCTTT.

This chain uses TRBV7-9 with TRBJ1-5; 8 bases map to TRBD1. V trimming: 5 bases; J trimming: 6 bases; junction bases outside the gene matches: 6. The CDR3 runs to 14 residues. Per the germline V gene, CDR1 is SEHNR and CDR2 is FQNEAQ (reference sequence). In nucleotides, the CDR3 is TGTGCCAGCAGCCTCGCAGGGGGCGGTCAGCCCCAGCATTTT. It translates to CASSLAGGGQPQHF.

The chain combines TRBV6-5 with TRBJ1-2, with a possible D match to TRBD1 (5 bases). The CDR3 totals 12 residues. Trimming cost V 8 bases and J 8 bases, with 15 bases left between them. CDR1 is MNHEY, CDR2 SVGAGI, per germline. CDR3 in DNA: TGTGCCAGCCGGAAGGGGTTGTGGGGCTACACCTTC. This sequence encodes CASRKGLWGYTF.

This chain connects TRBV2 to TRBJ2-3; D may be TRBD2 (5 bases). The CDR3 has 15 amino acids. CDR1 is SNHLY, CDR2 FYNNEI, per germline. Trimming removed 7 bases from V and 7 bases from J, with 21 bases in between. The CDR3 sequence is CASTPDFKTSHTQYF. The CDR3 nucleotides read TGTGCCAGCACCCCGGACTTCAAAACTAGTCATACGCAGTATTTT. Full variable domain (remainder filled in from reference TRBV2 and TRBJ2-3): EPEVTQTPSHQVTQMGQEVILRCVPISNHLYFYWYRQILGQKVEFLVSFYNNEISEKSEIFDDQFSVERPDGSNFTLKIRSTKLEDSAMYFCASTPDFKTSHTQYFGPGTRLTVL.

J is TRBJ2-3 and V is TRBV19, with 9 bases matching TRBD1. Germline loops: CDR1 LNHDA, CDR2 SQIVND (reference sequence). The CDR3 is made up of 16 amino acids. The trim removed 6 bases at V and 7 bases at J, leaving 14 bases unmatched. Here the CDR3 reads CASSPHRGLHAYTQYF. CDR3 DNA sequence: TGTGCCAGTAGCCCCCACAGGGGGCTACACGCATATACGCAGTATTTT.

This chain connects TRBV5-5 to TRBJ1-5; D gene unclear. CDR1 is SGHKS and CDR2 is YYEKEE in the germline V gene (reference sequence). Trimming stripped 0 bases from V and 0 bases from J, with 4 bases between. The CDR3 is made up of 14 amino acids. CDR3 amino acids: CASSLVSSNQPQHF. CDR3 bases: TGTGCCAGCAGCTTGGTCAGTAGCAATCAGCCCCAGCATTTT.

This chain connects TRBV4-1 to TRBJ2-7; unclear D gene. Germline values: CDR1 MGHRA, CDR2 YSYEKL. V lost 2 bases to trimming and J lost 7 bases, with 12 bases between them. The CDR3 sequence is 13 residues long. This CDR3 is CASSQTADSEQYF. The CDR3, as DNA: TGCGCCAGCAGCCAAACCGCAGATTCGGAGCAGTACTTC.

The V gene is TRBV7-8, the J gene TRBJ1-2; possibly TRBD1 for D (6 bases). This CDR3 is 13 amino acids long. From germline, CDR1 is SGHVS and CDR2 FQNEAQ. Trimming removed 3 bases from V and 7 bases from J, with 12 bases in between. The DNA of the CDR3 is TGTGCCAGCAGCTTGGACAGTTTCATTGGCTACACCTTC. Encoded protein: CASSLDSFIGYTF.

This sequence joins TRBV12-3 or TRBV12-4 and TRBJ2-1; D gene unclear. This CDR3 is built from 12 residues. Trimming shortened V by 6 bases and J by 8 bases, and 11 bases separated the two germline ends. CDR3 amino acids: CASRLLGHEQFF. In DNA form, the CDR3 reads TGTGCCAGCAGATTGCTTGGGCATGAGCAGTTCTTC.

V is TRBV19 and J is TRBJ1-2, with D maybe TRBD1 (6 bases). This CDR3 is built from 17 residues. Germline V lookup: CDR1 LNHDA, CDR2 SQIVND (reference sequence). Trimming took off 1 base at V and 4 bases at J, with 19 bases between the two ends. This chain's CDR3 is CASSIGGVDRHSYGYTF. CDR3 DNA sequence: TGTGCCAGTAGTATAGGGGGTGTGGACAGACACTCCTATGGCTACACCTTC.

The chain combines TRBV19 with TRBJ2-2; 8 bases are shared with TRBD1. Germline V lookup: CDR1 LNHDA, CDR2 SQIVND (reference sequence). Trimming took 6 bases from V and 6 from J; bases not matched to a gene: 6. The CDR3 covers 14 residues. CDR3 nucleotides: TGTGCCAGTAGCTGGACAGGGCTCCCCGGGGAGCTGTTTTTT. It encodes CASSWTGLPGELFF.

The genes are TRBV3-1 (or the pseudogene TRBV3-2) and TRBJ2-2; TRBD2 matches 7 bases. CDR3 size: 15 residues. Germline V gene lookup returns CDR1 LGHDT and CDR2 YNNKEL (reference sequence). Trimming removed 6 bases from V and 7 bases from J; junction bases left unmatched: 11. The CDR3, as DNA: TGTGCCAGCAGTCGGGACTACCAACGGGGCGGGGAGCTGTTTTTT. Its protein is CASSRDYQRGGELFF.

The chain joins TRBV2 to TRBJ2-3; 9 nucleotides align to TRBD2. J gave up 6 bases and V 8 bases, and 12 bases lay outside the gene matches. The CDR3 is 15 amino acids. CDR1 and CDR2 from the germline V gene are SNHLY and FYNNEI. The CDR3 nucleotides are TGTGCCAGCGAGGGTGCTAGCGGGACATCGGATACGCAGTATTTT. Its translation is CASEGASGTSDTQYF.

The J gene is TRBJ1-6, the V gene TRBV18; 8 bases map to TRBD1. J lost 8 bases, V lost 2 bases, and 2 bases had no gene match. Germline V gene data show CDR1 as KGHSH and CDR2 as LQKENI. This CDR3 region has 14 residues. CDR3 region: CASSPGTGDSPLHF. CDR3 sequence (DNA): TGTGCCAGCTCACCAGGGACAGGCGATTCACCCCTCCACTTT.

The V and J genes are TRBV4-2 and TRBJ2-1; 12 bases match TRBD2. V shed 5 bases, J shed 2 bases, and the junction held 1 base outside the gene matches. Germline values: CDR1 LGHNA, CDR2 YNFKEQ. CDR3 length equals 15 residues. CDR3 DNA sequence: TGTGCCAGCAGCTCTAGCGGGAGGGCCTACAATGAGCAGTTCTTC. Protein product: CASSSSGRAYNEQFF.

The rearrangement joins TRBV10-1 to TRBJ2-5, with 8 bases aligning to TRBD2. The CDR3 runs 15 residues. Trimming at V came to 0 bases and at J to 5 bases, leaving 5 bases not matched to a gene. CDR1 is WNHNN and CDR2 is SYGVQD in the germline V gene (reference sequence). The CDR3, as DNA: TGCGCCAGCAGTGAGTCGGAGGGCGGGAGGGAGACCCAGTACTTC. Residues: CASSESEGGRETQYF.

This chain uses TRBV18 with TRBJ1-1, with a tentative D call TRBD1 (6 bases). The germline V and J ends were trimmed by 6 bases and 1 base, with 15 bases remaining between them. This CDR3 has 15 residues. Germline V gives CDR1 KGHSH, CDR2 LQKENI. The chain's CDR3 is CASSPGGGPNTEAFF. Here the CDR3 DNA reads TGTGCCAGCTCGCCGGGGGGGGGCCCGAACACTGAAGCTTTCTTT.

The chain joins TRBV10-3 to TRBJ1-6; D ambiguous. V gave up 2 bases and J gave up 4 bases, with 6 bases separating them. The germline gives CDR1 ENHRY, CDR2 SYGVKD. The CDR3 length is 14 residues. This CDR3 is CAISETEYNSPLHF. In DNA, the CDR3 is TGTGCCATCAGTGAGACAGAATATAATTCACCCCTCCACTTT.

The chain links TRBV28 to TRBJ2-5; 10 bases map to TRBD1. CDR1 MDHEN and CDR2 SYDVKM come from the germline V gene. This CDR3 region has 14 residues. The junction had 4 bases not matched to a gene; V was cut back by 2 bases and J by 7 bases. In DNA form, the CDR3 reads TGTGCCAGCAGTTTACCCCGGACAGGGGGGACCCAGTACTTC. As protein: CASSLPRTGGTQYF.

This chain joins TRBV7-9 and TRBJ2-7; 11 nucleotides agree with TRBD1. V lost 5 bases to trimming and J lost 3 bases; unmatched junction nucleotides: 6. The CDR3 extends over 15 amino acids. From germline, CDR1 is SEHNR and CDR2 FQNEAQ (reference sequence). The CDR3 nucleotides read TGTGCCAGCAGCCAGGGACAGGGGGGGTTCTACGAGCAGTACTTC. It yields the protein CASSQGQGGFYEQYF. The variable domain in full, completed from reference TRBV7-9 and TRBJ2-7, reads DTGVSQNPRHKITKRGQNVTFRCDPISEHNRLYWYRQTLGQGPEFLTYFQNEAQLEKSRLLSDRFSAERPKGSFSTLEIQRTEQGDSAMYLCASSQGQGGFYEQYFGPGTRLTVT.